The rows below give T cell receptor beta chains drawn from one sample of a study of cytomegalovirus exposure and HLA in healthy donors. Sequencing was performed with immunoSEQ multiplex PCR; in TCRdb, only in-frame clones are kept and a portion is missing. Here the sample spans over 200,000 clones, roughly 90% being singletons. Source material: PBMCs. The receptors originated from a woman between 18 and 29 years old in good health and CMV-seronegative. The CDR3 runs from the conserved cysteine through the conserved F or W. The D gene is left open where the match is weak. Only some rows state a clone size, as once, few, many or a class for expanded clones.

j_gene	d_gene	v_gene	abundance	CDR3nt	CDR3aa
TRBJ2-5	TRBD1	TRBV7-9	-	TGTGCCAGCAGCTTAGGGACAGGGGGAGAGACCCAGTACTTC	CASSLGTGGETQYF
TRBJ2-3	TRBD2	TRBV19	-	TGTGCCAGTAGTATGACGGGGGGAAACACAGATACGCAGTATTTT	CASSMTGGNTDTQYF
TRBJ1-1	-	TRBV14	-	TGTGCCAGCAGCGCCTGGGGCGGGGTGAACACTGAAGCTTTCTTT	CASSAWGGVNTEAFF
TRBJ1-3	TRBD1	TRBV28	-	TGTGCCAGCACCCCGGGAGGGGGCCTCCCCTCTGGAAACACCATATATTTT	CASTPGGGLPSGNTIYF
TRBJ2-2	-	TRBV11-3	-	TGTGCCAGCAGCAGGGGGAACACCGGGGAGCTGTTTTTT	CASSRGNTGELFF
TRBJ2-3	TRBD2	TRBV4-3	-	TGCGCCAGCAGCCAAGCCTCCTTAGCGGGGGGAAAAGATACGCAGTATTTT	CASSQASLAGGKDTQYF
TRBJ1-1	TRBD1	TRBV6-5	-	TGTGCCAGCAGTTACGACAGGGGCCAGAACACTGAAGCTTTCTTT	CASSYDRGQNTEAFF
TRBJ1-1	-	TRBV4-3	few	TGCGCCAGCAGCCAAGATACGGGGGTCGGCACTGAAGCTTTCTTT	CASSQDTGVGTEAFF
TRBJ2-3	TRBD1	TRBV11-2	-	TGTGCCAGCAGCTTACGGTACAGGGGGCACGGAGATACGCAGTATTTT	CASSLRYRGHGDTQYF
TRBJ1-5	-	TRBV29-1	-	TGCAACGTGGCCCGGGATAGCAATCAGCCCCAGCATTTT	CNVARDSNQPQHF